What follows are 10 T cell receptor beta chains derived from one specimen sequenced in a study of T cells after yellow fever vaccination. MiXCR was run by TCRdb on the 5' RACE reads, yielding one entry per CDR3 protein. In the table there are hundreds of thousands of distinct CDR3 sequences, 6.2% of which are singletons. The starting material was PBMCs, obtained 5 days after the yellow fever booster vaccination. Every receptor here comes from a man aged 25 to 40 who received the YFV17D yellow fever vaccine.

In this sample, this clonotype turned up a few times. The chain recombines TRBV7-2 with TRBJ2-7; possibly TRBD2 for D (6 bases). Germline V gives CDR1 SGHTA, CDR2 FQGNSA. V was cut by 3 bases and J by 6 bases, with 12 bases left in between. This CDR3 region has 13 residues. The CDR3 protein is CASSLIEGLEQYF. The CDR3, as DNA: TGTGCCAGCAGCTTGATTGAGGGACTCGAGCAGTACTTC.

This clonotype turned up a few times. DNA of the CDR3: TGTGCCAGCAGTTCCGACAGGGGTCAGCCCCAGCATTTT. It specifies CASSSDRGQPQHF. This chain uses TRBV6-2 or TRBV6-3 with TRBJ1-5; 8 bases are shared with TRBD1. Germline values: CDR1 MNHEY, CDR2 SVGEGT. V lost 4 bases, J lost 6 bases, and 2 bases stayed unmatched. The CDR3 length is 13 residues.

This clonotype was seen a handful of times. The chain employs TRBV28 and TRBJ2-1; 7 bases map to TRBD2. The CDR3 totals 15 residues. Unmatched junction bases numbered 7, after V lost 4 bases and J lost 4 bases. The germline V gene encodes CDR1 MDHEN and CDR2 SYDVKM. As DNA, the CDR3 is TGTGCCAGCAGTTCGGGGGGTCACGAATACAATGAGCAGTTCTTC. Translated, it gives CASSSGGHEYNEQFF.

This clonotype was detected many times. This chain joins TRBV20-1 and TRBJ2-5; the D call may be TRBD1 or TRBD2 (6 bases each). Germline assignment: CDR1 DFQATT and CDR2 SNEGSKA (reference sequence). Trimming took 7 bases from V and 4 from J, leaving 19 bases between them. The CDR3 is 14 amino acids. The CDR3 DNA reads TGCAGTGTCATAGAGTTCCGGGGGCGAGAGACCCAGTACTTC. Amino acids: CSVIEFRGRETQYF.

This chain links TRBV6-2 or TRBV6-3 with TRBJ2-1; 7 bases map to TRBD2. CDR1 is MNHEY and CDR2 is SVGEGT in the germline V gene. J was trimmed by 7 bases and V by 10 bases; bases with no gene match: 13. This CDR3 contains 14 residues. The CDR3 reads CAIQREGRENEQFF. Written as DNA, the CDR3 is TGTGCCATCCAAAGGGAGGGCCGAGAGAATGAGCAGTTCTTC.

V is TRBV28 and J is TRBJ2-7; the D gene is possibly TRBD1 (5 bases). The germline V gene has CDR1 MDHEN and CDR2 SYDVKM. The CDR3 spans 14 residues. Trimming cost V 2 bases and J 1 base, with 9 bases left between them. CDR3 nucleotide sequence: TGTGCCAGCAGTTTAATAGGGGCTTCCTACGAGCAGTACTTC. Translated: CASSLIGASYEQYF. The full variable domain, in which reference TRBV28 and TRBJ2-7 provide the parts outside the CDR3, is DVKVTQSSRYLVKRTGEKVFLECVQDMDHENMFWYRQDPGLGLRLIYFSYDVKMKEKGDIPEGYSVSREKKERFSLILESASTNQTSMYLCASSLIGASYEQYFGPGTRLTVT.

In this sample, this clonotype turned up a few times. In nucleotides, the CDR3 is TGCAGTGCTAGACCCTCCCGGGAGGCCAGAGAGACCCAGTACTTC. It codes for CSARPSREARETQYF. The V and J genes are TRBV20-1 and TRBJ2-5, with 7 bases aligning to TRBD2. The CDR3 has 15 amino acids. Germline V CDR1 and CDR2: DFQATT, SNEGSKA (reference sequence). V shed 2 bases, J shed 4 bases, and the junction held 10 bases outside the gene matches.

This clonotype was counted many times. The rearrangement uses TRBV7-2 and TRBJ2-7; D unclear. Germline assignment: CDR1 SGHTA and CDR2 FQGNSA. Trimming took off 0 bases at V and 1 base at J, with 7 bases between the two ends. This CDR3 spans 14 amino acids. The CDR3 DNA reads TGTGCCAGCAGCTTAGCGAGGACGTCCTACGAGCAGTACTTC. Translated: CASSLARTSYEQYF.

This clonotype was picked up many times. The chain uses TRBV20-1 and TRBJ2-1; TRBD1 aligns across 7 bases. The V segment lost 3 bases and the J segment 5 bases; nucleotides outside the gene matches: 4. Germline CDR1 reads DFQATT; CDR2 reads SNEGSKA (reference sequence). This CDR3 has 13 amino acids. CDR3 region: CSARTGSHNEQFF. CDR3 DNA: TGCAGTGCTAGGACAGGGTCCCACAATGAGCAGTTCTTC.

This clonotype was found a few times. The chain combines TRBV7-2 with TRBJ2-1; 8 nucleotides agree with TRBD2. Germline loops: CDR1 SGHTA, CDR2 FQGNSA. The CDR3 covers 12 residues. V dropped 4 bases and J dropped 16; count of bases not matched to a gene: 9. The CDR3 spells CASSYPAGADFF. As DNA, the CDR3 is TGTGCCAGCAGCTATCCAGCGGGAGCTGATTTCTTC.